Shown below are 21 T cell receptor beta chains from a single sample sequenced in a study of blood T cell repertoires in COVID-19. TCRdb's table, derived via immunoSEQ multiplex PCR, lists solely in-frame clones and lacks some. The sample has some 200,000 clones; about 88% are singletons. The material sequenced was peripheral blood. These receptors were collected from a man aged 70-80 years with acute or convalescent COVID-19.

The chain carries TRBV6-5 and TRBJ2-2; tentatively, D is TRBD2 (6 bases). CDR1 and CDR2 (germline): MNHEY, SVGAGI. With 5 bases removed from V and 3 bases from J, the gap between germline ends came to 13 bases. The CDR3 is 15 residues long. The CDR3 nucleotides are TGTGCCAGCAGTCCCCGGGACTCATACACCGGGGAGCTGTTTTTT. Translation gives CASSPRDSYTGELFF.

The chain carries TRBV5-1 and TRBJ2-7; D possibly corresponds to TRBD1 (6 bases). CDR3 length equals 15 residues. Trimming cost V 4 bases and J 5 bases, with 19 bases left between them. Germline assignment: CDR1 SGHRS and CDR2 YFSETQ. DNA of the CDR3: TGCGCCAGCAGCCTGCTTGAGGCAGGGGCCCACGAGCAGTACTTC. This translates into CASSLLEAGAHEQYF.

The J gene is TRBJ1-3, the V gene TRBV19, with no clear D. Germline V gene data show CDR1 as LNHDA and CDR2 as SQIVND (reference sequence). The CDR3 sequence is 14 residues long. Trimming took 7 bases from V and 0 from J, leaving 10 bases between them. CDR3 coding DNA: TGTGCCAGTACCATGGGGAGCTCTGGAAACACCATATATTTT. Protein sequence: CASTMGSSGNTIYF.

The CDR3: CASTSGTKGQYF. CDR3 bases: TGTGCCAGCACCTCAGGGACTAAAGGGCAGTACTTC. This rearrangement joins TRBV6-5 to TRBJ2-7, with 7 bases that match TRBD2. After removal of 7 bases from V and 9 bases from J, the junction contained 9 bases not matched to a gene. The length of the CDR3 is 12 residues. CDR1 MNHEY and CDR2 SVGAGI come from the germline V gene.

The J gene is TRBJ2-7, the V gene TRBV27, with D perhaps TRBD2 (5 bases). This CDR3 has 15 amino acids. The germline gives CDR1 MNHEY, CDR2 SMNVEV (reference sequence). Trimming left V 3 bases short and J 5 bases short, with 17 bases between. CDR3 amino acids: CASSFSGIGMDEQYF. The CDR3 DNA is TGTGCCAGCAGTTTTTCGGGGATAGGGATGGACGAGCAGTACTTC.

The chain recombines TRBV7-2 with TRBJ2-7; 11 bases are a match to TRBD1. V shed 2 bases, J shed 1 base, and the junction held 10 bases outside the gene matches. CDR3 length equals 18 residues. The germline V gene encodes CDR1 SGHTA and CDR2 FQGNSA. The DNA for the CDR3 is TGTGCCAGCAGCTTATCAAAAGGGACAGGGGGGAGATCCTACGAGCAGTACTTC. Encoded protein: CASSLSKGTGGRSYEQYF. Supplemented by reference TRBV7-2 and TRBJ2-7, the full variable domain reads GAGVSQSPSNKVTEKGKDVELRCDPISGHTALYWYRQSLGQGLEFLIYFQGNSAPDKSGLPSDRFSAERTGGSVSTLTIQRTQQEDSAVYLCASSLSKGTGGRSYEQYFGPGTRLTVT.

The rearrangement uses TRBV6-6 and TRBJ2-7, with 9 bases fitting TRBD2. V trimming: 6 bases; J trimming: 0 bases; junction bases outside the gene matches: 9. This CDR3 has 16 residues. Germline CDR1 is MNHNY and CDR2 is SVGAGI (reference sequence). The CDR3: CASSRLVAGVSYEQYF. The CDR3 bases are TGTGCCAGCAGCCGCCTTGTAGCGGGAGTCTCCTACGAGCAGTACTTC.

A single count supports this clone. This sequence joins TRBV6-6 and TRBJ2-1, with 9 nucleotides matching TRBD1. The CDR3 has 15 amino acids. From germline, CDR1 is MNHNY and CDR2 SVGAGI (reference sequence). Germline trimming cut 2 bases from V and 7 bases from J; bases unmatched to any gene: 6. The DNA for the CDR3 is TGTGCCAGCAGTTACCGACAGGGGGTAAGAAATGAGCAGTTCTTC. Protein: CASSYRQGVRNEQFF.

The genes are TRBV12-3 or TRBV12-4 and TRBJ2-5, with 8 bases fitting TRBD2. CDR3 length: 12 residues. With V trimmed by 4 bases and J by 9 bases, 4 bases remained unmatched. CDR3 region: CASSSTSVAQYF. The CDR3 DNA sequence: TGTGCCAGCAGTTCGACTAGCGTGGCCCAGTACTTC.

This rearrangement joins TRBV7-2 to TRBJ2-7, with 10 bases lining up with TRBD1. Germline V gives CDR1 SGHTA, CDR2 FQGNSA. This CDR3 is 13 amino acids long. V trimming: 5 bases; J trimming: 6 bases; junction bases outside the gene matches: 4. CDR3 region: CASSLRTGGEQYF. The CDR3 region has the DNA TGTGCCAGCAGCCTGAGGACAGGGGGCGAGCAGTACTTC.

V and J are TRBV19 and TRBJ2-1; D might be TRBD2 (7 bases). Trimming pared 6 bases from V and 3 bases from J, leaving 12 bases between. The CDR3 is made up of 14 amino acids. The germline V gene has CDR1 LNHDA and CDR2 SQIVND (reference sequence). The CDR3 DNA reads as TGTGCCAGTAGAGGAGCGGGACACTACAATGAGCAGTTCTTC. It is translated as CASRGAGHYNEQFF. Supplemented by reference TRBV19 and TRBJ2-1, the full variable domain reads DGGITQSPKYLFRKEGQNVTLSCEQNLNHDAMYWYRQDPGQGLRLIYYSQIVNDFQKGDIAEGYSVSREKKESFPLTVTSAQKNPTAFYLCASRGAGHYNEQFFGPGTRLTVL.

This clone has a handful of counts. The chain has TRBV18 and TRBJ1-1, with a tentative D call TRBD1 (6 bases). Germline V lookup: CDR1 KGHSH, CDR2 LQKENI. The CDR3 spans 14 residues. V gave up 3 bases and J gave up 4 bases, with 12 bases separating them. The CDR3 DNA reads TGTGCCAGCTCACCCTTACAGGGTGGCACTGAAGCTTTCTTT. Protein: CASSPLQGGTEAFF.

The chain links TRBV19 to TRBJ2-1, with TRBD1 as a possible D gene (6 bases). Looked up from germline, CDR1 is LNHDA and CDR2 is SQIVND (reference sequence). This CDR3 has 15 amino acids. The ends were cut back, 5 bases at V and 4 bases at J, with 15 bases in the middle. The DNA of the CDR3 is TGTGCCAGTAGTCTCGGGGACACCGATTACAATGAGCAGTTCTTC. It specifies CASSLGDTDYNEQFF. Combining the CDR3 with reference TRBV19 and TRBJ2-1 gives the whole variable domain DGGITQSPKYLFRKEGQNVTLSCEQNLNHDAMYWYRQDPGQGLRLIYYSQIVNDFQKGDIAEGYSVSREKKESFPLTVTSAQKNPTAFYLCASSLGDTDYNEQFFGPGTRLTVL.

The rearrangement links TRBV7-3 to TRBJ2-6, with a possible D match to TRBD2 (5 bases). CDR3 length: 13 amino acids. Between the trimmed V and J ends, which lost 6 bases and 2 bases, there was a span of 5 bases. Germline CDR1 and CDR2: SGHTA and FQGTGA. CDR3 loop: CASRAAGANVLTF. In DNA form, the CDR3 reads TGTGCCAGCAGAGCGGCTGGGGCCAACGTCCTGACTTTC. Using reference TRBV7-3 and TRBJ2-6 for the parts outside the CDR3, the full variable domain is GAGVSQTPSNKVTEKGKYVELRCDPISGHTALYWYRQSLGQGPEFLIYFQGTGAADDSGLPNDRFFAVRPEGSVSTLKIQRTERGDSAVYLCASRAAGANVLTFGAGSRLTVL.

V usage is TRBV10-3 and J usage is TRBJ2-5, with 8 bases aligning to TRBD1. Germline V gene lookup returns CDR1 ENHRY and CDR2 SYGVKD. This CDR3 has 14 residues. The trim removed 8 bases at V and 4 bases at J, leaving 9 bases unmatched. In nucleotides, the CDR3 is TGTGCCATCGGAGGCCAGGGGGCGGGAGAGACCCAGTACTTC. Its protein product is CAIGGQGAGETQYF.

This clone was detected once. The genes are TRBV28 and TRBJ1-2; D is perhaps TRBD1 (5 bases). Trimming shortened V by 6 bases and J by 7 bases, and 15 bases separated the two germline ends. The CDR3 is 13 residues long. Germline CDR1 MDHEN, CDR2 SYDVKM. The DNA for the CDR3 is TGTGCCAGCAGAACATCGACAGAGCGTGGCTACACCTTC. Translated: CASRTSTERGYTF.

The chain recombines TRBV9 with TRBJ2-1, with TRBD2 identical over 7 bases. Unmatched junction bases numbered 11, after V lost 0 bases and J lost 2 bases. The germline V gene encodes CDR1 SGDLS and CDR2 YYNGEE. CDR3 length equals 18 residues. The CDR3 reads CASSVALASSGAYNEQFF. CDR3 in DNA: TGTGCCAGCAGCGTAGCCCTTGCCTCTAGCGGAGCCTACAATGAGCAGTTCTTC.

This chain connects TRBV5-5 to TRBJ1-1; TRBD1 matches at 7 bases. Germline CDR1 is SGHKS and CDR2 is YYEKEE (reference sequence). The V segment lost 2 bases and the J segment 0 bases; nucleotides outside the gene matches: 4. This CDR3 is 15 amino acids long. The CDR3 DNA is TGTGCCAGCAGCTTCCAGACAGGGTTGAACACTGAAGCTTTCTTT. As protein: CASSFQTGLNTEAFF.

The CDR3 sequence is CASSSGSYEQYF. Written as DNA, the CDR3 is TGTGCCAGCAGTTCCGGGTCGTACGAGCAGTACTTC. The chain is built from TRBV9 and TRBJ2-7; unclear D gene. Looked up from germline, CDR1 is SGDLS and CDR2 is YYNGEE. CDR3 length equals 12 residues. Trimming took 5 bases from V and 4 from J, leaving 10 bases between them.

This chain joins TRBV9 and TRBJ2-3; TRBD2 matches at 10 bases. Germline V gene sequence: CDR1 SGDLS, CDR2 YYNGEE. Germline trimming cut 4 bases from V and 4 bases from J; bases unmatched to any gene: 6. The CDR3 covers 15 residues. The chain's CDR3 is CASSPRLAGADTQYF. CDR3 nucleotides: TGTGCCAGCAGCCCCCGACTAGCGGGCGCAGATACGCAGTATTTT. The full variable domain, in which reference TRBV9 and TRBJ2-3 provide the parts outside the CDR3, is DSGVTQTPKHLITATGQRVTLRCSPRSGDLSVYWYQQSLDQGLQFLIQYYNGEERAKGNILERFSAQQFPDLHSELNLSSLELGDSALYFCASSPRLAGADTQYFGPGTRLTVL.

The chain carries TRBV24-1 and TRBJ2-7; a possible D gene is TRBD2 (5 bases). There are 13 residues in the CDR3. The ends were cut back, 4 bases at V and 9 bases at J, with 15 bases in the middle. Per germline, CDR1 KGHDR and CDR2 SFDVKD. The CDR3 DNA is TGTGCCACCAGTGAAACCTCGACCGAGGGGCAGTACTTC. Protein product: CATSETSTEGQYF.